This TCR beta chain was obtained from a study of cytomegalovirus exposure and HLA in healthy donors. This CDR3 region has 14 residues. J gave up 4 bases and V 7 bases, and 10 bases lay outside the gene matches. Germline CDR1 and CDR2: SQVTM and ANQGSEA. Both 60 Vbeta primers and 13 Jbeta primers went into the PCR. The protocol was immunoSEQ multiplex PCR, while the TCRdb copy is restricted to in-frame clones and leaves out a portion. The sample shows tens of thousands of clones, around 60% of them seen only once. The sequenced sample consisted of PBMCs. The genes are TRBV29-1 and TRBJ1-1; the match to TRBD1 covers 9 bases. The origin of this receptor is a male donor in good health and CMV-seropositive. CDR3 DNA: TGCAGCGGGGGACAGGGAATGCGAGGCACTGAAGCTTTCTTT. Amino acids: CSGGQGMRGTEAFF.